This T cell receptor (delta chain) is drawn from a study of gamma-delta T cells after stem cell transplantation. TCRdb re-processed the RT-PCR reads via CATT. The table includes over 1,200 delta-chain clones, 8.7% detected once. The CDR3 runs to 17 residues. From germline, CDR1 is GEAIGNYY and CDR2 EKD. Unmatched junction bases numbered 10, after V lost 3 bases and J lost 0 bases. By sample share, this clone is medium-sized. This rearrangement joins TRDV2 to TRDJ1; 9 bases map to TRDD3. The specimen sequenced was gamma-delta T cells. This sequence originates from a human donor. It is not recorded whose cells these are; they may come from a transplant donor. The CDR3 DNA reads TGTGCCTGTGACCAAAGTTACTGGGGGACACACACCGATAAACTCATCTTT. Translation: CACDQSYWGTHTDKLIF.